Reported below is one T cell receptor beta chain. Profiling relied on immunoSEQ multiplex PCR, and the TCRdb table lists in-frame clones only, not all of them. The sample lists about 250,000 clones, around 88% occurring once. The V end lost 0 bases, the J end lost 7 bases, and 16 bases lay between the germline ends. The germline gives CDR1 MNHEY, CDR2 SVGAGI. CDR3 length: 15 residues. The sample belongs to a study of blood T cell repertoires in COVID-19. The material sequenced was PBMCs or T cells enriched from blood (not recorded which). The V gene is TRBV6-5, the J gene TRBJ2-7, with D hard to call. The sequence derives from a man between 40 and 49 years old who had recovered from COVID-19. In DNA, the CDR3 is TGTGCCAGCAGTTACTCTGGCAGGATCCCCCGGGAGCAGTACTTC. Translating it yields CASSYSGRIPREQYF.